A single sample gave rise to the 21 T cell receptor beta chains below, sequenced in a study of shared clonotypes between healthy human individuals. Clones were read by immunoSEQ multiplex PCR, and TCRdb kept only the in-frame ones, dropping some. The table records roughly 2,500,000 clones, more than 85% of them present only once. Source material: naive CD4+ T cells from PBMCs. Sample subset: CD45RA+ positively selected. These TCRs come from a man younger than 35 in good health. Some clones in this sample may be carry-over from other donors' samples.

The chain couples TRBV29-1 to TRBJ2-5; either TRBD1 or TRBD2 may fit D (7 bases each). CDR1 is SQVTM and CDR2 is ANQGSEA in the germline V gene. Between the trimmed V and J ends, which lost 6 bases and 5 bases, there was a span of 13 bases. This CDR3 is built from 12 residues. The CDR3 loop is CSVGGGSETQYF. The DNA for the CDR3 is TGCAGCGTAGGGGGCGGGAGTGAGACCCAGTACTTC.

This chain uses TRBV5-1 with TRBJ2-3; TRBD1 agrees at 7 bases. The CDR3 is 15 residues long. The V segment lost 7 bases and the J segment 4 bases; nucleotides outside the gene matches: 12. Germline-derived CDR1 and CDR2 are SGHRS and YFSETQ. The CDR3 protein is CASAETGSIADTQYF. The CDR3 coding sequence is TGCGCCAGCGCCGAGACAGGGAGTATAGCAGATACGCAGTATTTT.

J is TRBJ1-4 and V is TRBV2, with 8 bases that match TRBD1. Germline CDR1 SNHLY, CDR2 FYNNEI. This CDR3 is 19 amino acids long. J gave up 5 bases and V 3 bases, and 17 bases lay outside the gene matches. CDR3 in DNA: TGTGCCAGCAGTGACTATATTGGACAGGGTAGGGGCGACAATGAAAAACTGTTTTTT. Translation: CASSDYIGQGRGDNEKLFF.

The chain has TRBV5-4 and TRBJ2-2, with TRBD2 identical over 14 bases. CDR3 size: 17 residues. Trimming took 4 bases from V and 8 from J; bases not matched to a gene: 10. The germline V gene encodes CDR1 SGHNT and CDR2 YYREEE (reference sequence). In DNA, the CDR3 is TGTGCCAGCAGCAAAAACCCGGGACTAGCGGGAGCTGGGGAGCTGTTTTTT. Amino acid sequence: CASSKNPGLAGAGELFF.

The chain employs TRBV11-3 and TRBJ2-5; 8 nucleotides match TRBD1. This CDR3 has 16 residues. CDR1 and CDR2 from the germline V gene are SGHNT and YENEEA. V trimming: 0 bases; J trimming: 3 bases; junction bases outside the gene matches: 6. CDR3 sequence (DNA): TGTGCCAGCAGCTTAGATGGCACAGGGGGTGAAGAGACCCAGTACTTC. Translating gives CASSLDGTGGEETQYF.

J is TRBJ2-2 and V is TRBV2, with D hard to call. V lost 6 bases and J 7 bases, leaving 15 bases between the germline ends. This CDR3 region has 14 residues. Germline CDR1 SNHLY, CDR2 FYNNEI. CDR3: CASRRTTPGGELFF. CDR3 sequence (DNA): TGTGCCAGCAGGAGGACCACCCCGGGCGGGGAGCTGTTTTTT.

The rearrangement uses TRBV6-1 and TRBJ2-1; D may be TRBD2 (5 bases). Trimming pared 8 bases from V and 0 bases from J, leaving 14 bases between. The V gene's germline CDR1 is MNHNS and CDR2 SASEGT. This CDR3 is 15 amino acids long. CDR3 amino acids: CASGPRGSSYNEQFF. Here the CDR3 DNA reads TGTGCCAGCGGGCCTCGTGGGAGCTCCTACAATGAGCAGTTCTTC.

V and J are TRBV6-1 and TRBJ2-7; D is possibly TRBD1 (5 bases). This CDR3 is built from 15 residues. The germline V gene encodes CDR1 MNHNS and CDR2 SASEGT. Trimming stripped 6 bases from V and 0 bases from J, with 15 bases between. CDR3 coding DNA: TGTGCCAGCAGCTCAACAGGTCTTAGCTCCTACGAGCAGTACTTC. Translated: CASSSTGLSSYEQYF.

The chain carries TRBV5-5 and TRBJ2-2, with no clear D. There are 14 residues in the CDR3. In germline, CDR1 is SGHKS, CDR2 YYEKEE (reference sequence). Trimming left V 4 bases short and J 5 bases short, with 12 bases between. The CDR3: CASSLASWTGELFF. As DNA, the CDR3 is TGTGCCAGCAGCCTGGCAAGCTGGACCGGGGAGCTGTTTTTT. The full variable domain, rest sourced from reference TRBV5-5 and TRBJ2-2, is DAGVTQSPTHLIKTRGQQVTLRCSPISGHKSVSWYQQVLGQGPQFIFQYYEKEERGRGNFPDRFSARQFPNYSSELNVNALLLGDSALYLCASSLASWTGELFFGEGSRLTVL.

This chain uses TRBV6-1 with TRBJ1-5; TRBD1 aligns across 7 bases. Trimming cost V 8 bases and J 0 bases; bases outside gene matches: 7. Germline V CDR1 and CDR2: MNHNS, SASEGT. CDR3 length: 15 amino acids. CDR3 in amino acids: CASQNGQASNQPQHF. CDR3 DNA sequence: TGTGCCAGCCAAAACGGACAGGCTAGCAATCAGCCCCAGCATTTT.

The chain couples TRBV30 to TRBJ2-1; the D is unclear. V was pared by 1 base and J by 0 bases, with 10 bases between. The CDR3 consists of 15 residues. Per germline, CDR1 GTSNPN and CDR2 SVGIG (reference sequence). The DNA of the CDR3 is TGTGCCTGGAGTGAGGAAGGGTTCTCCTACAATGAGCAGTTCTTC. It is translated as CAWSEEGFSYNEQFF. Full variable domain (rest looked up from reference TRBV30 and TRBJ2-1): SQTIHQWPATLVQPVGSPLSLECTVEGTSNPNLYWYRQAAGRGLQLLFYSVGIGQISSEVPQNLSASRPQDRQFILSSKKLLLSDSGFYLCAWSEEGFSYNEQFFGPGTRLTVL.

CDR3 residues: CASRGPGVSEAFF. The CDR3 bases are TGTGCCAGCCGGGGACCAGGGGTGTCTGAAGCTTTCTTT. The rearrangement uses TRBV2 and TRBJ1-1; D is possibly TRBD1 (6 bases). V dropped 8 bases and J dropped 6 bases, with 16 bases sitting between them. The CDR3 runs to 13 residues. Germline CDR1 SNHLY, CDR2 FYNNEI. Full variable domain (rest looked up from reference TRBV2 and TRBJ1-1): EPEVTQTPSHQVTQMGQEVILRCVPISNHLYFYWYRQILGQKVEFLVSFYNNEISEKSEIFDDQFSVERPDGSNFTLKIRSTKLEDSAMYFCASRGPGVSEAFFGQGTRLTVV.

The genes are TRBV7-2 and TRBJ2-1; 10 nucleotides match TRBD2. Germline CDR1 reads SGHTA; CDR2 reads FQGNSA. The CDR3 has 13 amino acids. V was pared by 3 bases and J by 14 bases, with 7 bases of the junction left unmatched. This chain's CDR3 is CASSLTSGPREFF. CDR3 coding DNA: TGTGCCAGCAGCTTGACTAGCGGGCCCCGAGAGTTCTTC.

The rearrangement uses TRBV30 and TRBJ2-7, with D hard to call. Germline-derived CDR1 and CDR2 are GTSNPN and SVGIG (reference sequence). The ends were cut back, 2 bases at V and 0 bases at J, with 5 bases in the middle. The CDR3 consists of 12 residues. The DNA for the CDR3 is TGTGCCTGGAGTTACGCCTCCTACGAGCAGTACTTC. Translating gives CAWSYASYEQYF.

The J gene is TRBJ2-5, the V gene TRBV5-1, with D hard to call. CDR1 is SGHRS, CDR2 YFSETQ, per germline. CDR3 length equals 13 residues. The ends were cut back, 2 bases at V and 1 base at J, with 6 bases in the middle. The CDR3 protein is CASSFRSQETQYF. For the CDR3, the DNA is TGCGCCAGCAGCTTCCGCTCCCAAGAGACCCAGTACTTC.

The V and J genes are TRBV6-4 and TRBJ1-2; the match to TRBD1 covers 10 bases. V was pared by 5 bases and J by 0 bases, with 3 bases of the junction left unmatched. The CDR3 totals 15 residues. CDR1 MRHNA and CDR2 SNTAGT come from the germline V gene. The CDR3 region is CASSPTGGSNYGYTF. The CDR3 DNA reads TGTGCCAGCAGTCCGACAGGGGGCTCTAACTATGGCTACACCTTC.

This chain links TRBV4-1 with TRBJ1-2; no definite D call. Germline V CDR1 and CDR2: MGHRA, YSYEKL. The CDR3 is made up of 13 amino acids. V lost 3 bases and J 0 bases, leaving 5 bases between the germline ends. The CDR3 loop is CASSHNTNYGYTF. In DNA form, the CDR3 reads TGCGCCAGCAGCCACAACACTAACTATGGCTACACCTTC.

The chain is built from TRBV20-1 and TRBJ2-5; D unclear. CDR3 size: 11 residues. V shed 5 bases and J shed 5 bases, with 9 bases lying between them. Germline V gene data show CDR1 as DFQATT and CDR2 as SNEGSKA (reference sequence). CDR3 protein: CSAHAWETQYF. Written as DNA, the CDR3 is TGCAGTGCTCACGCCTGGGAGACCCAGTACTTC.

For this clone: At one boundary the junction diverges from the germline segment, which might be a read error. The CDR3 reads CASRLSPGESNQPQHF. The DNA of the CDR3 is TGTGCCAGCAGGTTATCCCCAGGGGAGAGCAATCAGCCCCAGCATTTT. The chain employs TRBV27 and TRBJ1-5; D may be TRBD1 (6 bases). Germline V gene lookup returns CDR1 MNHEY and CDR2 SMNVEV (reference sequence). This CDR3 comprises 16 residues.

The gene calls are TRBV19 and TRBJ1-5; the D is unclear. The CDR3 extends over 15 amino acids. Germline V CDR1 and CDR2: LNHDA, SQIVND (reference sequence). With 1 base removed from V and 3 bases from J, the gap between germline ends came to 10 bases. The CDR3 DNA reads as TGTGCCAGTAGTATAGGAGGAAGTTTCAATCAGCCCCAGCATTTT. Residues: CASSIGGSFNQPQHF.

The chain is built from TRBV29-1 and TRBJ2-5; 7 nucleotides agree with TRBD1. The trim removed 7 bases at V and 4 bases at J, leaving 6 bases unmatched. The CDR3 is 12 amino acids. The germline V gene encodes CDR1 SQVTM and CDR2 ANQGSEA. The CDR3 spells CSEKGAGETQYF. CDR3 coding DNA: TGCAGCGAAAAGGGGGCAGGAGAGACCCAGTACTTC.